The rows below give T cell receptor beta chains drawn from one sample of a study of Graves' ophthalmopathy and Graves' hyperthyroidism. TCRdb independently ran MiXCR on the multiplex PCR reads; one entry per CDR3 protein. Among some 1.1 million distinct CDR3 sequences listed, less than 45% were seen once. Sequencing was carried out using peripheral blood or thyroid tissue (not recorded which). Receptors originate from an adult man with Graves' hyperthyroidism. The CDR3 runs from the conserved cysteine through the conserved F or W. Each record gives: CDR3 protein, CDR3 DNA, D gene, clone size, V gene, J gene. A D gene is named only where the DNA matches it firmly. Clone size is given for some rows only: seen once, a few or many times, or a class if the clone is expanded.

cdr3_aa: CASSRDRLYGYTF
cdr3_nt: TGTGCCAGTAGCCGGGACAGACTCTATGGCTACACCTTC
d_call: TRBD1
clone_size: many
v_call: TRBV19
j_call: TRBJ1-2

cdr3_aa: CASSEYGGAIAVDQETQYF
cdr3_nt: TGTGCCAGCAGTGAATATGGGGGCGCCATTGCGGTCGACCAAGAGACCCAGTACTTC
d_call: -
clone_size: -
v_call: TRBV25-1
j_call: TRBJ2-5

cdr3_aa: CASSEGVLNRRGRGMNTEAFF
cdr3_nt: TGTGCCAGCAGTGAAGGGGTCCTCAATCGGAGGGGCCGCGGCATGAACACTGAAGCTTTCTTT
d_call: -
clone_size: -
v_call: TRBV2
j_call: TRBJ1-1

cdr3_aa: CASTGTSIIYEQYF
cdr3_nt: TGTGCCAGCACCGGGACTAGCATTATCTACGAGCAGTACTTC
d_call: TRBD2
clone_size: many
v_call: TRBV2
j_call: TRBJ2-7

cdr3_aa: CASSENSGANVLAF
cdr3_nt: TGTGCCAGCAGTGAAAACTCCGGGGCCAACGTCCTGGCTTTC
d_call: -
clone_size: -
v_call: TRBV10-2
j_call: TRBJ2-6

cdr3_aa: CASSYSWRFNEKLFF
cdr3_nt: TGTGCCAGCAGTTACTCGTGGCGGTTTAATGAAAAACTGTTTTTT
d_call: -
clone_size: few
v_call: TRBV6-5
j_call: TRBJ1-4

cdr3_aa: CAISGLAGDNYGQYF
cdr3_nt: TGTGCCATCAGTGGACTAGCGGGAGACAATTATGGGCAGTACTTC
d_call: TRBD2
clone_size: -
v_call: TRBV10-3
j_call: TRBJ2-7

cdr3_aa: CSARRGFQPQHF
cdr3_nt: TGCAGTGCTAGGAGGGGGTTTCAGCCCCAGCATTTT
d_call: -
clone_size: many
v_call: TRBV20-1
j_call: TRBJ1-5

cdr3_aa: CAISDYLAGGEQYF
cdr3_nt: TGTGCCATCAGTGATTATCTAGCGGGAGGCGAGCAGTACTTC
d_call: TRBD2
clone_size: -
v_call: TRBV10-3
j_call: TRBJ2-7

cdr3_aa: CSARDHGAGSGANVLTF
cdr3_nt: TGCAGTGCTAGAGATCACGGGGCAGGGTCTGGGGCCAACGTCCTGACTTTC
d_call: -
clone_size: -
v_call: TRBV20-1
j_call: TRBJ2-6

cdr3_aa: CASSPWAAEGNTEAFF
cdr3_nt: TGTGCCAGCAGCCCCTGGGCGGCGGAGGGGAACACTGAAGCTTTCTTT
d_call: -
clone_size: many
v_call: TRBV11-3
j_call: TRBJ1-1

cdr3_aa: CASSLSGTGATEAFF
cdr3_nt: TGTGCCAGCAGCTTATCGGGAACGGGCGCAACTGAAGCTTTCTTT
d_call: -
clone_size: many
v_call: TRBV7-9
j_call: TRBJ1-1

cdr3_aa: CASSEGVGEDYGYTF
cdr3_nt: TGCGCCAGCAGCGAGGGAGTGGGTGAGGACTATGGCTACACCTTC
d_call: -
clone_size: -
v_call: TRBV5-1
j_call: TRBJ1-2

cdr3_aa: CAWSVPLGTVLSPLHF
cdr3_nt: TGTGCCTGGAGTGTACCGTTGGGGACAGTGCTTTCACCCCTCCACTTT
d_call: TRBD1
clone_size: few
v_call: TRBV30
j_call: TRBJ1-6

cdr3_aa: CAITGNTGELFF
cdr3_nt: TGTGCCATCACTGGGAACACCGGGGAGCTGTTTTTT
d_call: -
clone_size: many
v_call: TRBV10-3
j_call: TRBJ2-2

cdr3_aa: CASLNNRNSGNTIYF
cdr3_nt: TGCGCCAGCCTTAATAACAGAAACTCTGGAAACACCATATATTTT
d_call: -
clone_size: many
v_call: TRBV10-2
j_call: TRBJ1-3

cdr3_aa: CSVRQRPYEQYF
cdr3_nt: TGCAGCGTTAGGCAGAGACCCTACGAGCAGTACTTC
d_call: -
clone_size: few
v_call: TRBV29-1
j_call: TRBJ2-7

cdr3_aa: CASSYWQGEQPQHF
cdr3_nt: TGTGCCAGCAGTTACTGGCAGGGCGAGCAGCCCCAGCATTTT
d_call: -
clone_size: many
v_call: TRBV6-5
j_call: TRBJ1-5

cdr3_aa: CASSPSRTSGNTGELFF
cdr3_nt: TGTGCCAGCAGCCCCTCCCGGACTAGCGGAAACACCGGGGAGCTGTTTTTT
d_call: TRBD2
clone_size: -
v_call: TRBV5-5
j_call: TRBJ2-2

cdr3_aa: CAISVGAGRDGANVLTF
cdr3_nt: TGTGCCATCAGTGTGGGGGCAGGGCGGGATGGGGCCAACGTCCTGACTTTC
d_call: -
clone_size: many
v_call: TRBV10-3
j_call: TRBJ2-6

cdr3_aa: CASSPGSGLQYF
cdr3_nt: TGTGCCAGCTCACCAGGGTCCGGCCTACAGTACTTC
d_call: -
clone_size: -
v_call: TRBV18
j_call: TRBJ2-5

cdr3_aa: CASREYSNQPQHF
cdr3_nt: TGTGCCAGCAGGGAATATAGCAATCAGCCCCAGCATTTT
d_call: -
clone_size: many
v_call: TRBV6-5
j_call: TRBJ1-5

cdr3_aa: CAISLSRPTGELFF
cdr3_nt: TGTGCCATCAGCTTATCAAGGCCTACCGGGGAGCTGTTTTTT
d_call: -
clone_size: -
v_call: TRBV10-3
j_call: TRBJ2-2

cdr3_aa: CASSQEEVYYGYTF
cdr3_nt: TGCGCCAGCAGCCAAGAGGAGGTTTACTATGGCTACACCTTC
d_call: -
clone_size: -
v_call: TRBV4-3
j_call: TRBJ1-2

cdr3_aa: CASSRRSGFLNTEAFF
cdr3_nt: TGTGCCAGCAGCCGCAGGTCGGGGTTTTTAAACACTGAAGCTTTCTTT
d_call: -
clone_size: few
v_call: TRBV7-8
j_call: TRBJ1-1

cdr3_aa: CATQEGAGTEAFF
cdr3_nt: TGTGCCACGCAGGAGGGGGCTGGCACTGAAGCTTTCTTT
d_call: TRBD1
clone_size: -
v_call: TRBV15
j_call: TRBJ1-1

cdr3_aa: CASSLEMNTEAFF
cdr3_nt: TGTGCCAGCAGCTTAGAGATGAACACTGAAGCTTTCTTT
d_call: -
clone_size: many
v_call: TRBV5-1
j_call: TRBJ1-1

cdr3_aa: CSVLDRDYGYTF
cdr3_nt: TGCAGCGTCCTCGACAGAGACTATGGCTACACCTTC
d_call: -
clone_size: many
v_call: TRBV29-1
j_call: TRBJ1-2

cdr3_aa: CASIGMLGSGYGYTF
cdr3_nt: TGTGCCAGTATTGGGATGCTAGGGAGTGGCTATGGCTACACCTTC
d_call: -
clone_size: -
v_call: TRBV19
j_call: TRBJ1-2

cdr3_aa: CASSYLGAEDTQYF
cdr3_nt: TGCGCCAGCAGCTATCTAGGGGCAGAAGATACGCAGTATTTT
d_call: -
clone_size: few
v_call: TRBV5-1
j_call: TRBJ2-3

cdr3_aa: CSARGRSNTGELFF
cdr3_nt: TGCAGTGCGAGAGGACGGTCCAACACCGGGGAGCTGTTTTTT
d_call: -
clone_size: many
v_call: TRBV20-1
j_call: TRBJ2-2

cdr3_aa: CSVLRTSGRHEQFF
cdr3_nt: TGCAGCGTCTTGAGGACTAGCGGGAGGCATGAGCAGTTCTTC
d_call: TRBD2
clone_size: -
v_call: TRBV29-1
j_call: TRBJ2-1

cdr3_aa: CASSQRTGDAEAFF
cdr3_nt: TGTGCCAGCAGTCAACGTACGGGGGACGCTGAAGCTTTCTTT
d_call: -
clone_size: many
v_call: TRBV7-9
j_call: TRBJ1-1

cdr3_aa: CASSTSGRGEQFF
cdr3_nt: TGTGCCAGCAGTACTAGCGGGAGGGGTGAGCAGTTCTTC
d_call: TRBD2
clone_size: -
v_call: TRBV25-1
j_call: TRBJ2-1

cdr3_aa: CASSLLLGEQYF
cdr3_nt: TGTGCCAGCAGCTTACTATTAGGCGAGCAGTACTTC
d_call: -
clone_size: many
v_call: TRBV7-2
j_call: TRBJ2-7

cdr3_aa: CASSTTENTEAFF
cdr3_nt: TGCGCCAGCAGCACGACAGAAAACACTGAAGCTTTCTTT
d_call: -
clone_size: many
v_call: TRBV10-2
j_call: TRBJ1-1

cdr3_aa: CASSQVTGTGDEKLFF
cdr3_nt: TGTGCCAGCAGCCAAGTAACTGGGACAGGAGATGAAAAACTGTTTTTT
d_call: TRBD1
clone_size: -
v_call: TRBV14
j_call: TRBJ1-4

cdr3_aa: CASSPQDRYGYTF
cdr3_nt: TGTGCCAGCTCACCACAGGATCGCTATGGCTACACCTTC
d_call: -
clone_size: -
v_call: TRBV6-2/TRBV6-3
j_call: TRBJ1-2

cdr3_aa: CASPGPPSSGANVLTF
cdr3_nt: TGTGCCAGTCCGGGACCGCCCTCCTCTGGGGCCAACGTCCTGACTTTC
d_call: -
clone_size: -
v_call: TRBV13
j_call: TRBJ2-6

cdr3_aa: CATSPGHTYEQYF
cdr3_nt: TGTGCCACCAGCCCGGGACATACCTACGAGCAGTACTTC
d_call: -
clone_size: -
v_call: TRBV10-3
j_call: TRBJ2-7

cdr3_aa: CASSVVVRGLADYTGELFF
cdr3_nt: TGTGCCAGCAGCGTAGTTGTTCGGGGACTAGCGGACTACACCGGGGAGCTGTTTTTT
d_call: TRBD2
clone_size: -
v_call: TRBV9
j_call: TRBJ2-2

cdr3_aa: CASSDKSGQGFYEQYF
cdr3_nt: TGTGCCAGCAGTGACAAAAGTGGACAGGGCTTCTACGAGCAGTACTTC
d_call: TRBD1
clone_size: -
v_call: TRBV6-1
j_call: TRBJ2-7

cdr3_aa: CASTRSGQAYEQYF
cdr3_nt: TGTGCCAGCACACGTTCGGGACAGGCCTACGAGCAGTACTTC
d_call: TRBD1
clone_size: many
v_call: TRBV7-2
j_call: TRBJ2-7

cdr3_aa: CASMQGGNTEAFF
cdr3_nt: TGTGCCAGCATGCAGGGTGGGAACACTGAAGCTTTCTTT
d_call: -
clone_size: many
v_call: TRBV6-5
j_call: TRBJ1-1

cdr3_aa: CASSQPGTPPHGYTF
cdr3_nt: TGTGCCAGCAGCCAACCCGGGACACCGCCCCATGGCTACACCTTC
d_call: -
clone_size: -
v_call: TRBV2
j_call: TRBJ1-2

cdr3_aa: CASSLGPGGGHYGYTF
cdr3_nt: TGTGCCAGCAGCTTAGGTCCAGGTGGCGGGCACTATGGCTACACCTTC
d_call: -
clone_size: -
v_call: TRBV19
j_call: TRBJ1-2

cdr3_aa: CSARERLGSPHSGNTIYF
cdr3_nt: TGCAGCGCGCGGGAGCGGCTGGGCAGTCCCCACTCTGGAAACACCATATATTTT
d_call: -
clone_size: once
v_call: TRBV29-1
j_call: TRBJ1-3

cdr3_aa: CASSESTAGLGANVLTF
cdr3_nt: TGCGCCAGCAGTGAGTCGACGGCGGGATTAGGGGCCAACGTCCTGACTTTC
d_call: -
clone_size: -
v_call: TRBV10-2
j_call: TRBJ2-6

cdr3_aa: CSAADGDYQPQHF
cdr3_nt: TGCAGTGCTGCGGACGGAGATTATCAGCCCCAGCATTTT
d_call: -
clone_size: -
v_call: TRBV20-1
j_call: TRBJ1-5

cdr3_aa: CASSGIVTESTNEKLFF
cdr3_nt: TGTGCCAGCAGCGGGATCGTGACGGAATCAACTAATGAAAAACTGTTTTTT
d_call: -
clone_size: few
v_call: TRBV11-2
j_call: TRBJ1-4

cdr3_aa: CASSSPRQVPRGYTF
cdr3_nt: TGTGCCAGCAGTTCTCCTAGACAGGTTCCTCGGGGCTACACCTTC
d_call: -
clone_size: many
v_call: TRBV7-9
j_call: TRBJ1-2

cdr3_aa: CATSQEGHREQYF
cdr3_nt: TGTGCCACCTCACAGGAAGGTCATCGGGAGCAGTACTTC
d_call: -
clone_size: many
v_call: TRBV19
j_call: TRBJ2-7

cdr3_aa: CATSGKGQTNTEAFF
cdr3_nt: TGTGCCACCAGCGGCAAAGGACAGACGAACACTGAAGCTTTCTTT
d_call: -
clone_size: many
v_call: TRBV24-1
j_call: TRBJ1-1

cdr3_aa: CASSQDPPHGRQETQYF
cdr3_nt: TGCGCCAGCAGCCAAGATCCCCCTCACGGGCGCCAAGAGACCCAGTACTTC
d_call: -
clone_size: -
v_call: TRBV4-1
j_call: TRBJ2-5

cdr3_aa: CATRGGGQETQYF
cdr3_nt: TGTGCCACCAGGGGGGGAGGACAAGAGACCCAGTACTTC
d_call: -
clone_size: few
v_call: TRBV6-5
j_call: TRBJ2-5